The 16 T cell receptor beta chains reported below all come from one sample, sequenced in a study of control samples from healthy donors and cancer patients. Only in-frame clones appear in the TCRdb table, and some are missing; sequencing was by immunoSEQ multiplex PCR. The data contain about 120,000 clones, more than 75% of them seen just once; the ten biggest clones take up about 3.9%. Sequenced sample: PBMCs. The source of these receptors is a woman aged 55-70 years with lung cancer.

The gene calls are TRBV18 and TRBJ1-1; D not resolved. Trimming pared 2 bases from V and 1 base from J, leaving 8 bases between. CDR1 and CDR2 (germline): KGHSH, LQKENI. The CDR3 runs 14 residues. The DNA of the CDR3 is TGTGCCAGCTCACCAATAGAGACGAACACTGAAGCTTTCTTT. This sequence encodes CASSPIETNTEAFF.

The chain uses TRBV9 and TRBJ2-7; the D gene is possibly TRBD2 (6 bases). The CDR3 contains 19 residues. V gave up 3 bases and J gave up 5 bases, with 30 bases separating them. CDR1 is SGDLS and CDR2 is YYNGEE in the germline V gene. CDR3: CASSASGTGKRTPGDEQYF. In nucleotides, the CDR3 is TGTGCCAGCAGCGCTTCCGGGACCGGGAAAAGGACTCCGGGGGACGAGCAGTACTTC.

V and J are TRBV11-3 and TRBJ2-5, with TRBD2 as a possible D gene (5 bases). The closer fit of TRBJ2-7 to the DNA end suggests the J call may be wrong. Germline V gene sequence: CDR1 SGHNT, CDR2 YENEEA. This CDR3 has 14 residues. CDR3 in amino acids: CASSLGTLSYEQYF. Here the CDR3 DNA reads TGTGCCAGCAGCTTAGGGACTTTATCCTACGAGCAGTACTTC.

The V gene is TRBV9, the J gene TRBJ2-5; TRBD1 aligns across 11 bases. The CDR3 sequence is 16 residues long. V dropped 4 bases and J dropped 5; count of bases not matched to a gene: 10. Germline lookup yields CDR1 SGDLS and CDR2 YYNGEE. The DNA for the CDR3 is TGTGCCAGCAGCCCCCAGGCGGGACAGGGGGTGGAGACCCAGTACTTC. Protein sequence: CASSPQAGQGVETQYF.

This clone was detected a few times. The chain links TRBV10-3 to TRBJ1-6, with a weak D call TRBD1 (5 bases). V lost 8 bases, J lost 8 bases, and 16 bases lay in between. The CDR3 has 14 residues. From germline, CDR1 is ENHRY and CDR2 SYGVKD. As DNA, the CDR3 is TGTGCCATCCGCCGTTCGGGGGTGGATTCACCCCTCCACTTT. The encoded protein is CAIRRSGVDSPLHF.

The chain couples TRBV19 to TRBJ1-2; no reliable D call. This CDR3 spans 13 amino acids. Germline V gives CDR1 LNHDA, CDR2 SQIVND (reference sequence). Trimming took 4 bases from V and 4 from J, leaving 10 bases between them. The CDR3 sequence is CASSTQERYGYTF. DNA for the CDR3: TGTGCCAGTAGTACCCAAGAACGCTATGGCTACACCTTC.

The chain combines TRBV19 with TRBJ1-3; no clear D. Looked up from germline, CDR1 is LNHDA and CDR2 is SQIVND (reference sequence). This CDR3 is built from 9 residues. V shed 7 bases and J shed 16 bases, with 11 bases lying between them. The CDR3 region has the DNA TGTGCCAGTAATCATCCCCACTATTTT. Protein: CASNHPHYF.

The chain links TRBV9 to TRBJ1-5, with D unclear. Germline lookup yields CDR1 SGDLS and CDR2 YYNGEE. The CDR3 loop spans 15 amino acids. Trimming cost V 0 bases and J 6 bases, with 13 bases left between them. CDR3 bases: TGTGCCAGCAGCGTAGACGGCGATGGAGGTCAGCCCCAGCATTTT. Amino acids: CASSVDGDGGQPQHF.

The chain combines TRBV6-4 with TRBJ2-2; the D is unclear. CDR3 length: 12 amino acids. The V gene lost 6 bases and the J gene lost 0 bases, with 2 bases spanning the gap. Germline V lookup: CDR1 MRHNA, CDR2 SNTAGT. Here the CDR3 DNA reads TGTGCCAGCAGAGCGAACACCGGGGAGCTGTTTTTT. Translating gives CASRANTGELFF.

The rearrangement links TRBV15 to TRBJ2-5; the D gene could be TRBD1 or TRBD2 (6 bases each). Trimming cost V 8 bases and J 5 bases, with 18 bases left between them. There are 14 residues in the CDR3. The germline CDR1 and CDR2 sequences are LNHNV and YYDKDF (reference sequence). CDR3 nucleotides: TGTGCCACCTCGACAGGACTCGGGAGCGAGACCCAGTACTTC. Residues: CATSTGLGSETQYF. The full variable domain, rest sourced from reference TRBV15 and TRBJ2-5, is DAMVIQNPRYQVTQFGKPVTLSCSQTLNHNVMYWYQQKSSQAPKLLFHYYDKDFNNEADTPDNFQSRRPNTSFCFLDIRSPGLGDTAMYLCATSTGLGSETQYFGPGTRLLVL.

The chain employs TRBV6-1 and TRBJ2-5; D is undetermined. The CDR3 spans 15 residues. Germline V gene sequence: CDR1 MNHNS, CDR2 SASEGT. V was clipped by 2 bases and J by 1 base, with 11 bases between them. The CDR3 DNA reads as TGTGCCAGCAGTGAAATAACGGGCGTCCAAGAGACCCAGTACTTC. The encoded protein is CASSEITGVQETQYF.

This rearrangement joins TRBV2 to TRBJ1-5, with D perhaps matching TRBD1 (5 bases). This CDR3 is built from 15 residues. V dropped 5 bases and J dropped 5 bases, with 16 bases sitting between them. Germline V lookup: CDR1 SNHLY, CDR2 FYNNEI. CDR3 loop: CASSPGRGEYQPQHF. CDR3 DNA: TGTGCCAGCAGTCCCGGGCGGGGGGAGTATCAGCCCCAGCATTTT.

This chain uses TRBV15 with TRBJ1-5; the D gene is possibly TRBD1 (5 bases). The V end lost 1 base, the J end lost 3 bases, and 7 bases lay between the germline ends. The CDR3 runs 14 residues. CDR1 is LNHNV, CDR2 YYDKDF, per germline (reference sequence). This CDR3 reads CATSRGQFNQPQHF. The CDR3 nucleotides read TGTGCCACCAGCAGAGGACAGTTCAATCAGCCCCAGCATTTT.

This clone was detected only once. The V and J genes are TRBV20-1 and TRBJ1-2; TRBD1 matches at 9 bases. After removal of 3 bases from V and 4 bases from J, the junction contained 12 bases not matched to a gene. Per germline, CDR1 DFQATT and CDR2 SNEGSKA (reference sequence). There are 16 residues in the CDR3. DNA for the CDR3: TGCAGTGCTAGTAGCAGTCGACAGGGGGTCTCCTATGGCTACACCTTC. Translated, it gives CSASSSRQGVSYGYTF.

The V and J genes are TRBV7-6 and TRBJ2-3; 8 bases align to TRBD2. CDR1 SGHVS and CDR2 FNYEAQ come from the germline V gene. The CDR3 covers 14 residues. V lost 0 bases, J lost 4 bases, and 0 bases stayed unmatched. This CDR3 is CASSLALAADTQYF. CDR3 in DNA: TGTGCCAGCAGCTTAGCACTAGCGGCAGATACGCAGTATTTT.

V is TRBV9 and J is TRBJ2-4; D is unclear. CDR3 size: 15 residues. In germline, CDR1 is SGDLS, CDR2 YYNGEE. V gave up 4 bases and J gave up 9 bases, with 20 bases separating them. This CDR3 is CASSPSRSQDGIQYF. As DNA, the CDR3 is TGTGCCAGCAGCCCCTCCCGGTCCCAGGATGGCATTCAGTACTTC.